The 16 T cell receptor beta chains listed next were all sequenced from one sample in a study of blood T cell repertoires in COVID-19. Measured with immunoSEQ multiplex PCR; TCRdb has only the in-frame clones, and not every one. This table has 95,000 to 150,000 clones, 88% appearing once. What was sequenced was peripheral blood. The receptors derive from a man in his fifties with acute or convalescent COVID-19.

The chain uses TRBV27 and TRBJ2-5; D is uncertain. This CDR3 has 15 residues. With 6 bases removed from V and 5 bases from J, the gap between germline ends came to 19 bases. Germline V lookup: CDR1 MNHEY, CDR2 SMNVEV (reference sequence). CDR3 sequence: CASRSDSTGWETQYF. The CDR3 DNA is TGTGCCAGCAGAAGCGATTCGACGGGTTGGGAGACCCAGTACTTC.

The chain is built from TRBV6-1 and TRBJ2-7, with D possibly being TRBD1 (6 bases). CDR3 length equals 14 residues. Germline assignment: CDR1 MNHNS and CDR2 SASEGT. Between the trimmed V and J ends, which lost 1 base and 4 bases, there was a span of 11 bases. CDR3 sequence reads: CASSEEVRGYEQYF. CDR3 nucleotide sequence: TGTGCCAGCAGTGAAGAGGTCAGGGGTTACGAGCAGTACTTC.

The chain employs TRBV11-3 and TRBJ1-3; possibly TRBD1 for D (5 bases). This CDR3 has 15 amino acids. Trimming removed 3 bases from V and 0 bases from J, with 9 bases in between. The germline gives CDR1 SGHNT, CDR2 YENEEA. In nucleotides, the CDR3 is TGTGCCAGCAGCTTCCAGGGCAGCTCTGGAAACACCATATATTTT. Translating it yields CASSFQGSSGNTIYF.

The rearrangement joins TRBV19 to TRBJ2-1; TRBD1 is a possible D gene (6 bases). Germline-derived CDR1 and CDR2 are LNHDA and SQIVND (reference sequence). The CDR3 totals 11 residues. V dropped 6 bases and J dropped 9 bases, with 9 bases sitting between them. The CDR3, as DNA: TGTGCCAGTAGACAGGGAATTGAGCAGTTCTTC. Its translation is CASRQGIEQFF.

This chain connects TRBV7-2 to TRBJ2-1; 9 nucleotides align to TRBD2. The junction had 11 bases not matched to a gene; V was cut back by 0 bases and J by 5 bases. Per germline, CDR1 SGHTA and CDR2 FQGNSA. The CDR3 covers 18 residues. CDR3 in DNA: TGTGCCAGCAGCTTAGCGGTGGGTAAGCGGGAGGCCAACAATGAGCAGTTCTTC. Its translation: CASSLAVGKREANNEQFF.

CDR3 amino acids: CASSSTGVREQYF. The DNA of the CDR3 is TGTGCCAGCAGCTCCACAGGGGTGAGGGAGCAGTACTTC. V usage is TRBV5-6 and J usage is TRBJ2-7, with 7 bases aligning to TRBD1. Germline trimming cut 3 bases from V and 7 bases from J; bases unmatched to any gene: 7. Germline CDR1 and CDR2: SGHDT and YYEEEE. The CDR3 contains 13 residues. Drawing the rest from reference TRBV5-6 and TRBJ2-7, the complete variable domain is DAGVTQSPTHLIKTRGQQVTLRCSPKSGHDTVSWYQQALGQGPQFIFQYYEEEERQRGNFPDRFSGHQFPNYSSELNVNALLLGDSALYLCASSSTGVREQYFGPGTRLTVT.

The V call is TRBV7-2, the J call TRBJ1-2; the D is unclear. Trimming removed 1 base from V and 4 bases from J, with 13 bases in between. This CDR3 is 15 amino acids long. CDR1 and CDR2 from the germline V gene are SGHTA and FQGNSA. This CDR3 reads CASSLGQLSGYGYTF. The CDR3 nucleotides are TGTGCCAGCAGCTTAGGACAACTCTCTGGCTATGGCTACACCTTC. Based on the CDR3 plus reference TRBV7-2 and TRBJ1-2, the full variable domain is GAGVSQSPSNKVTEKGKDVELRCDPISGHTALYWYRQSLGQGLEFLIYFQGNSAPDKSGLPSDRFSAERTGGSVSTLTIQRTQQEDSAVYLCASSLGQLSGYGYTFGSGTRLTVV.

This clone has a handful of counts. The chain carries TRBV19 and TRBJ1-2, with TRBD1 matching over 7 bases. V dropped 6 bases and J dropped 8; count of bases not matched to a gene: 6. The CDR3 has 12 residues. CDR1 is LNHDA, CDR2 SQIVND, per germline (reference sequence). CDR3: CASSPYRGGYTF. DNA of the CDR3: TGTGCCAGTAGCCCCTACAGGGGAGGCTACACCTTC.

The chain employs TRBV2 and TRBJ1-5; D perhaps matches TRBD1 (5 bases). CDR3 size: 15 residues. V lost 4 bases and J lost 0, with 10 bases in between. Germline V lookup: CDR1 SNHLY, CDR2 FYNNEI. CDR3 sequence reads: CASSAGKSSNQPQHF. The CDR3 coding sequence is TGTGCCAGCAGTGCAGGGAAATCTAGCAATCAGCCCCAGCATTTT.

This chain uses TRBV4-3 with TRBJ2-1; D is possibly TRBD2 (6 bases). The CDR3 covers 15 residues. V lost 1 base and J lost 9, with 16 bases in between. Germline V gives CDR1 LGHNA, CDR2 YSLEER. CDR3 amino acids: CASSQGRDPMFEQFF. Here the CDR3 DNA reads TGCGCCAGCAGCCAAGGGCGGGACCCCATGTTTGAGCAGTTCTTC.

The J gene is TRBJ2-1, the V gene TRBV6-5; possibly TRBD2 for D (6 bases). Per the germline V gene, CDR1 is MNHEY and CDR2 is SVGAGI. The CDR3 loop spans 11 amino acids. V lost 5 bases and J 7 bases, leaving 6 bases between the germline ends. This CDR3 is CASSRGNEQFF. In DNA form, the CDR3 reads TGTGCCAGCAGTCGGGGGAATGAGCAGTTCTTC.

This clone was counted a single time. The chain employs TRBV21-1 and TRBJ2-7; the table's D call, TRBD1, has no DNA check behind it. TRBV21-1 is labeled a pseudogene. This CDR3 comprises 12 residues. DNA for the CDR3: TGTGCCAGCAGCGTCATTCCCTACGAGCAGTACTTC. This sequence encodes CASSVIPYEQYF.

With respect to this clone: At one end, the junction sequence differs from germline, possibly due to a read error. This chain uses TRBV24-1 with TRBJ2-1; 8 positions match TRBD2. The CDR3 spans 15 residues. Germline assignment: CDR1 KGHDR and CDR2 SFDVKD. The CDR3 DNA is TGTGCTACCAGTGATACGACTAGCGACTACAATGAGCAGTTCTTC. It yields the protein CATSDTTSDYNEQFF.

The chain recombines TRBV11-2 with TRBJ2-7; 7 nucleotides agree with TRBD2. The germline V gene has CDR1 SGHAT and CDR2 FQNNGV. The junction had 5 bases not matched to a gene; V was cut back by 3 bases and J by 0 bases. CDR3 size: 15 residues. CDR3 nucleotide sequence: TGTGCCAGCAGCTTTACAGCGGGATCCTCCTACGAGCAGTACTTC. It translates to CASSFTAGSSYEQYF.

This chain joins TRBV10-3 and TRBJ2-2, with a weak D call TRBD1 (6 bases). Trimming cost V 7 bases and J 3 bases, with 18 bases left between them. The germline CDR1 and CDR2 sequences are ENHRY and SYGVKD. There are 16 residues in the CDR3. The CDR3 loop reads CAINPQGTRDTGELFF. CDR3 DNA: TGTGCCATCAATCCCCAGGGGACCCGAGACACCGGGGAGCTGTTTTTT.

CDR3 in DNA: TGTGCCAGCAGCTCCTCCGGGACTCAGGGAGTCCTGACTTTC. Amino acid sequence: CASSSSGTQGVLTF. This rearrangement joins TRBV13 to TRBJ2-6; tentative D call: TRBD2 (6 bases). Germline CDR1 reads PRHDT; CDR2 reads FYEKMQ (reference sequence). The CDR3 length is 14 residues. Deletions cut 4 bases from V and 13 bases from J, with 17 bases between.